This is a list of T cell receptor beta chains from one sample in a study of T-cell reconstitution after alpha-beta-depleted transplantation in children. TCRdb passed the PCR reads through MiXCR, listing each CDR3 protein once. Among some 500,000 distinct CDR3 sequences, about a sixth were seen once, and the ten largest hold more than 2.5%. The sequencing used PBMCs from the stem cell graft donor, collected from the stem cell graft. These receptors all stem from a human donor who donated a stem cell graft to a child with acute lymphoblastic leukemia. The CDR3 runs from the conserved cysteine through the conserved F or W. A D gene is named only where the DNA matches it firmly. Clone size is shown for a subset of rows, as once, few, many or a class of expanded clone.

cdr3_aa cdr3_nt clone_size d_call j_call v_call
CASSLVAGNQPQHF TGTGCCAGCAGCTTAGTAGCGGGCAATCAGCCCCAGCATTTT few - TRBJ1-5 TRBV7-6
CASKGPSEQYF TGTGCCAGCAAGGGCCCCTCCGAGCAGTACTTC - - TRBJ2-7 TRBV3-1
CASRPGLAGGTDTQYF TGTGCCAGCAGACCCGGCCTAGCGGGAGGGACAGATACGCAGTATTTT - TRBD2 TRBJ2-3 TRBV12-3/TRBV12-4
CSVEFSGRDYGYTF TGCAGCGTTGAATTTTCGGGGCGAGACTATGGCTACACCTTC few - TRBJ1-2 TRBV29-1
CASSLVHPGANTGELFF TGTGCCAGCAGCTTAGTGCACCCAGGCGCGAACACCGGGGAGCTGTTTTTT - - TRBJ2-2 TRBV7-8
CASSLAGGRSSEQFF TGTGCCAGCAGCTTAGCGGGCGGGAGGTCAAGTGAGCAGTTCTTC few TRBD2 TRBJ2-1 TRBV7-8
CASSLSVGEDRGYTF TGCGCCAGCAGCTTAAGCGTAGGGGAGGATAGGGGCTACACCTTC - - TRBJ1-2 TRBV5-1
CASSLQGAGETQYF TGCGCCAGCAGCTTGCAGGGGGCTGGGGAGACCCAGTACTTC few TRBD1 TRBJ2-5 TRBV5-1
CASSSTSFNTGELFF TGTGCCAGCAGCTCAACTAGCTTTAACACCGGGGAGCTGTTTTTT - - TRBJ2-2 TRBV7-3
CASSSGTVSPLHF TGTGCCAGCAGCTCAGGGACAGTTTCACCCCTCCACTTT - TRBD1 TRBJ1-6 TRBV7-8
CASSRGQSLSKAFF TGTGCCAGCAGCAGAGGACAGTCTCTGAGTAAAGCTTTCTTT - - TRBJ1-1 TRBV12-3/TRBV12-4
CASSLLNGYEQYF TGTGCCAGCAGTTTATTGAACGGCTACGAGCAGTACTTC - - TRBJ2-7 TRBV27
CASSLPGTGGEQYF TGTGCCAGCAGCCTGCCCGGGACAGGGGGCGAGCAGTACTTC - TRBD1 TRBJ2-7 TRBV3-1
CSAIGGTGNYGYTF TGCAGTGCAATAGGGGGAACAGGGAACTATGGCTACACCTTC few - TRBJ1-2 TRBV20-1
CSVGSLKGLNEKLFF TGCAGCGTTGGTTCATTAAAGGGCCTTAATGAAAAACTGTTTTTT many - TRBJ1-4 TRBV29-1
CASSILPHNQPQHF TGTGCCAGTAGCATACTGCCGCACAATCAGCCCCAGCATTTT few - TRBJ1-5 TRBV19